This T cell receptor beta chain was obtained from a study of blood T cell repertoires in COVID-19 (TCRdb year 2020). Describing the broader study: Samples from collaborators originated in the United States, Italy and Spain and spanned both the acute and convalescent phases of COVID-19. The prospective study material was composed of cDNA or gDNA derived from T cells, B-cell-depleted T cells, or PBMCs. The dataset comprised deeply sampled blood TCRbeta repertoires from subjects exposed to, actively infected with, or recovered from COVID-19. The repertoires were released in a freely available public database meant as a resource for research on the immune response to SARS-CoV-2. The samples were drawn from two sources: the first 160 participants of the ongoing ImmuneRACE study, and 950 to 1,500 subjects contributed by 6 global collaborators. Sample metadata almost always included a de-identified subject ID, COVID-19 status, age in years and sex. Where available, HLA class I and class II types were obtained from metadata supplied by the sample provider rather than from assay-based typing. The research as a whole found: How much clinical and demographic metadata was included differed by source and by participant, and the metadata was provided uncurated.

TCRbeta CDR3 regions were amplified from genomic DNA using the immunoSEQ Assay, a bias-controlled multiplex PCR. In the authors' own workflow: Nucleated cell counts per sample were estimated from amplification of reference gene primers within the assay. To quantify the absolute abundance of each unique TCRbeta CDR3 rearrangement, sequence reads were collapsed and filtered. For each sample, productive Simpson clonality was calculated as the square root of Simpson's diversity index across productive rearrangements. TCRdb's version of the immuneACCESS table is confined to in-frame rearrangements and falls short of the full clone set. An unresolved V gene accounts for under half of the shortfall where checked; the remainder is of unknown origin. That table supplies the V and J calls and clone size; D and trimming were determined from the DNA. Recorded for this sample are some 11,000 clones; approximately 84% of them occurred a single time. Approximately 30% of the sample rests with the top ten.

The table lists this clone with a few counts. The antigen it recognizes is unknown. Base quality data are lacking; no much larger clone is found one base away. The germline V gene yields SGHTA for CDR1 and FQGTGA for CDR2. Between the V and J ends, shortened by 5 bases and 1 base respectively, the junction contains 13 bases. The CDR3 measures 15 amino acids from cysteine to phenylalanine. The read is trimmed to its CDR3 DNA, 45 bases read in frame from base 1. The collaborating institutions used their own protocols to collect whole blood in K2EDTA tubes. For TCRbeta analysis, collaborator samples were shipped as frozen whole blood, as isolated PBMCs, or as DNA extracted from either sample type.

The chain employs TRBV7-3 and TRBJ2-3; TRBD2 is a possible D gene, resting on 6 matching bases. This TCR came from a man aged 50 to 59 with active COVID-19. Sample: peripheral blood. Here the CDR3 is given as CASSAGPVGTDTQYF. The DNA sequence reads TGTGCCAGCAGCGCGGGACCTGTGGGCACAGATACGCAGTATTTT. With the portions outside the CDR3 filled from the reference TRBV7-3 and TRBJ2-3 genes, the complete variable region becomes GAGVSQTPSNKVTEKGKYVELRCDPISGHTALYWYRQSLGQGPEFLIYFQGTGAADDSGLPNDRFFAVRPEGSVSTLKIQRTERGDSAVYLCASSAGPVGTDTQYFGPGTRLTVL.